One sample yielded the 5 T cell receptor beta chains listed below, sequenced in a study of monozygotic twins with inflammatory bowel disease (dated by TCRdb to between 2019 and 2020). Library construction relied on 5' RACE. The instrument given in TCRdb is Illumina HiSeq 2500. The reads went through TCRdb reprocessing, and each CDR3 protein sequence gets one entry with no DNA. The table for this sample records around 140,000 distinct CDR3 sequences. The leading ten clones occupy about 2.6% of the sample. Material: blood. These receptors all stem from a human donor with ulcerative colitis or Crohn's disease, or a healthy co-twin of an affected twin (not recorded which).

The rearrangement links TRBV5-4 to TRBJ1-5; checking the TCRdb D call of TRBD1 is not possible without DNA. The CDR3 totals 16 residues. CDR1 and CDR2 from the germline V gene are SGHNT and YYREEE (reference sequence). Here the CDR3 reads CASSLGGGAINQPQHF.

The V gene is TRBV7-3, the J gene TRBJ2-1; without DNA, the TCRdb call of TRBD2 cannot be checked. Per germline, CDR1 SGHTA and CDR2 FQGTGA. The CDR3 length is 16 residues. CDR3: CASSLIAGGTGNEQFF.

The CDR3 protein is CASSFNRPYNEQFF. The chain combines TRBV12-3 or TRBV12-4 with TRBJ2-1. CDR3 size: 14 residues.

The gene calls are TRBV11-2 and TRBJ1-5; with no DNA, the TCRdb D assignment of TRBD1 cannot be verified. The CDR3 sequence is 17 residues long. Germline-derived CDR1 and CDR2 are SGHAT and FQNNGV. The CDR3 sequence is CASSLGTGRGRNQPQHF.

The chain employs TRBV9 and TRBJ2-3; absent DNA, TCRdb's TRBD2 call cannot be checked. The CDR3 covers 15 residues. Germline CDR1 SGDLS, CDR2 YYNGEE. CDR3 sequence reads: CASSGPGLNTDTQYF.